The sequence of this TCR beta chain was determined in a study of T-cell reconstitution after alpha-beta-depleted transplantation in children. The study, taken as a whole, reports: Recipient T cells and thymic progenitors that survived gave rise to the high TCRbeta diversity observed at day 60 in some patients. T-cell numbers and diversity, one year after transplant, stemmed largely from T cells that were newly produced. About two months after transplant, alpha-beta T cells reportedly came from several hundred expanded graft clones.

Of note for this clonotype: The antigen remains undetermined.

Researchers prepared the TCRbeta library using unique molecular identifiers, the study reports. TCRdb reanalysed the PCR reads using MiXCR and keeps one entry per CDR3 protein. The table lists some 180,000 distinct CDR3 sequences, approximately 6.9% of them singletons. There are 11 residues in the CDR3. The sequence was obtained from a boy aged 2 to 10 with acute lymphoblastic leukemia, due to receive a stem cell transplant. The sample was PBMCs, taken before TCRalphabeta/CD19-depleted stem cell transplant. This chain uses TRBV21-1 with TRBJ1-1. TRBV21-1 has pseudogene status. The CDR3 is CASSKSPKAFF. In nucleotides, the CDR3 is TGTGCCAGCAGCAAAAGTCCCAAAGCTTTCTTT.